This T cell receptor (beta chain) is drawn from a study of blood T cell repertoires in COVID-19 (TCRdb year 2020). For context, the study as a whole: The collaborator samples originated in the United States, Italy and Spain and spanned the acute and convalescent phases of COVID-19. The material from the prospective study consisted of cDNA or gDNA derived from T cells, B-cell-depleted T cells, or PBMCs. Where HLA class I and class II types were available, the types were taken from metadata supplied by the sample provider, not from assay-based typing. Sample metadata almost always included a de-identified subject ID, COVID-19 status, age in years and sex. A freely available public database, intended as a resource for researchers studying the immune response to SARS-CoV-2, is where the repertoires were released. Subjects who had been exposed to COVID-19, were actively infected with it, or had recovered from it provided the deeply sampled blood TCRbeta repertoires that made up the dataset. The samples were drawn from the first 160 participants of the ongoing ImmuneRACE study and from 1,254 subjects provided by 6 global collaborators. General conclusions and limits of the study: The amount of clinical and demographic metadata varied by source and participant and was provided uncurated.

About this clone itself: What antigen it recognizes has not been identified. Base qualities are not recorded, but no much larger clone differs from it by a single base.

One collaborating source in Seattle enrolled patients during active infection and followed them longitudinally through the course of disease. Collaborating institutions collected whole blood in K2EDTA tubes following their own protocols. For TCRbeta analysis, collaborators shipped samples as frozen whole blood, isolated PBMCs, or DNA extracted from either of those sample types. The V and J ends are trimmed by 6 bases and 5 bases, leaving 13 bases between them. Measured from the cysteine to the phenylalanine, the CDR3 is 13 residues long. Only CDR3 DNA is held: 39 bases, read in frame from base 1. CDR1 and CDR2 were assigned from the germline V gene as MNHEY and SVGAGI. TCRbeta CDR3 regions were amplified from genomic DNA using the immunoSEQ Assay, a bias-controlled multiplex PCR. As for the original processing: The number of nucleated cells in each sample was estimated from the amplification of reference gene primers within the assay. To quantify the absolute abundance of each unique TCRbeta CDR3 rearrangement, sequence reads were collapsed and filtered. For each sample, productive Simpson clonality was calculated as the square root of Simpson's diversity index over productive rearrangements. This immuneACCESS table, as held by TCRdb, lists in-frame sequences with V and J called but not all clones. Of the missing ones, under half trace to an unresolved V gene in checked studies; the others have no known cause. V and J calls plus clone size are reproduced from that table; the DNA served to infer D and trimming. The sample profile shows under 200,000 clones; approximately 84% of them were found once. The ten largest clones add up to around 5% of the sample.

This chain is built from TRBV6-5 and TRBJ2-5; TRBD2 is perhaps the D gene, given 6 matching bases. The sample consisted of peripheral blood. The receptor was isolated from a woman in her fifties or sixties with COVID-19, enrolled during active disease. The CDR3: CASSPRGGETQYF. The DNA reads as follows: TGTGCCAGCAGCCCCCGTGGGGGGGAGACCCAGTACTTC.